This is a list of T cell receptor beta chains from one sample in a study of metastatic and nonmetastatic thyroid tumors. TCRdb used MiXCR to call clones anew from the PCR reads. The data contain some 55,000 clones, 25% to 30% of them singletons. Sequenced: blood. The receptors derive from a female donor with papillary thyroid cancer or a benign thyroid nodule (not recorded which). Some clones in this sample may be carry-over from other donors' samples. Each CDR3 is given with its conserved first and last residue. Fields, in order: J gene, D gene, V gene, clone size, CDR3 protein, CDR3 DNA. D genes are given only for firm matches. The size entry is marked missing in some rows and otherwise reads once, few, many or a size class.

>TRBJ2-3|.|TRBV11-2|many
CASSPLTASTDTQYF
TGTGCCAGCAGCCCCCTCACCGCGAGCACAGATACGCAGTATTTT
>TRBJ2-1|TRBD2|TRBV3-1|.
CASSQLAGEGRVSYNEQFF
TGTGCCAGCAGCCAACTAGCGGGAGAGGGGAGGGTATCTTACAATGAGCAGTTCTTC
>TRBJ1-1|.|TRBV10-3|few
CAISDGEGVWTEAFF
TGTGCCATCAGTGATGGTGAGGGGGTATGGACTGAAGCTTTCTTT
>TRBJ1-6|TRBD1|TRBV6-1|few
CASSGTGYSPLHF
TGTGCCAGCAGTGGGACAGGGTACTCACCCCTCCACTTT
>TRBJ1-2|.|TRBV19|.
CASSKVGDVANYGYTF
TGTGCCAGTAGTAAGGTTGGGGACGTGGCTAACTATGGCTACACCTTC
>TRBJ2-3|TRBD2|TRBV7-3|many
CASSLAAGGRDTQYF
TGTGCCAGCAGCTTAGCAGCGGGAGGGCGAGATACGCAGTATTTT
>TRBJ2-7|TRBD2|TRBV19|.
CASSWERGVGEQYF
TGTGCCAGTAGCTGGGAGCGGGGGGTTGGCGAGCAGTACTTC
>TRBJ2-1|TRBD2|TRBV20-1|.
CSAGTLAGAYNEQFF
TGCAGTGCTGGTACTCTAGCGGGAGCTTACAATGAGCAGTTCTTC
>TRBJ2-1|TRBD2|TRBV11-2|.
CASSLGTGGRNEQFF
TGTGCCAGCAGCTTAGGAACGGGAGGGCGTAATGAGCAGTTCTTC
>TRBJ2-7|TRBD2|TRBV27|.
CASSGLGLADYEQYF
TGTGCCAGCAGTGGACTGGGGCTAGCGGACTACGAGCAGTACTTC
>TRBJ2-1|.|TRBV4-1|.
CASSRLLGQGINEQFF
TGCGCCAGCAGCCGGCTTCTTGGTCAGGGGATTAATGAGCAGTTCTTC
>TRBJ2-4|.|TRBV28|many
CASSFLFRGQNIQYF
TGTGCCAGCAGTTTCCTCTTTAGGGGCCAAAACATTCAGTACTTC
>TRBJ1-2|.|TRBV20-1|few
CSVKVNYGYTF
TGCAGTGTGAAGGTCAACTATGGCTACACCTTC
>TRBJ2-7|TRBD2|TRBV5-1|few
CASSRDRDYSYEQYF
TGCGCCAGCAGCCGCGACCGGGACTACTCCTACGAGCAGTACTTC
>TRBJ1-3|.|TRBV19|few
CASSPMGNSGNTIYF
TGTGCCAGTAGTCCCATGGGAAACTCTGGAAACACCATATATTTT
>TRBJ1-2|.|TRBV20-1|once
CSARDLRGGNYGYTF
TGCAGTGCTAGAGATCTAAGGGGGGGAAACTATGGCTACACCTTC
>TRBJ2-3|TRBD2|TRBV15|.
CATSRDTLAGGRGDTQYF
TGTGCCACCAGCAGAGATACTCTAGCGGGAGGGCGAGGAGATACGCAGTATTTT
>TRBJ2-1|TRBD2|TRBV20-1|.
CSASSGETSLFF
TGCAGTGCTAGCAGCGGGGAAACTAGTTTGTTCTTC
>TRBJ1-4|.|TRBV30|.
CAWSVPLHLGKLFF
TGTGCCTGGAGTGTTCCACTCCACCTTGGAAAACTGTTTTTT
>TRBJ1-1|.|TRBV6-1|.
CASSSGARWNTEAFF
TGTGCCAGCAGTTCCGGGGCTCGCTGGAACACTGAAGCTTTCTTT
>TRBJ1-3|TRBD1|TRBV7-2|.
CASSLTLPGGAFGNTIYF
TGTGCCAGCAGCTTAACGCTCCCAGGGGGCGCGTTTGGAAACACCATATATTTT
>TRBJ1-3|.|TRBV5-4|.
CASSLGSGGNTIYF
TGTGCCAGCAGCTTGGGGTCTGGCGGAAACACCATATATTTT
>TRBJ2-7|.|TRBV20-1|few
CSASPSSWDTSYEQYF
TGCAGTGCTAGCCCGTCTTCCTGGGACACCTCCTACGAGCAGTACTTC
>TRBJ2-1|TRBD2|TRBV5-1|.
CASRSTSGSYYNEQFF
TGCGCCAGCAGGTCGACTAGCGGGAGTTACTACAATGAGCAGTTCTTC
>TRBJ2-1|TRBD1|TRBV12-3/TRBV12-4|few
CASSLGDRVNEQFF
TGTGCCAGCAGTTTAGGGGACAGGGTTAATGAGCAGTTCTTC
>TRBJ1-2|TRBD1|TRBV20-1|.
CSARDLGQGDGYTF
TGCAGTGCTAGAGATCTAGGACAGGGGGATGGCTACACCTTC
>TRBJ2-7|.|TRBV28|few
CASRRRAGYEQYF
TGTGCCAGCAGGCGACGCGCGGGCTACGAGCAGTACTTC
>TRBJ2-1|TRBD2|TRBV10-3|few
CAISESTLSGMRYEQFF
TGTGCCATCAGTGAGTCTACTCTCAGCGGGATGCGTTATGAGCAGTTCTTC
>TRBJ1-5|.|TRBV28|.
CASKGGNSNQPQHF
TGTGCCAGTAAGGGGGGCAATAGCAATCAGCCCCAGCATTTT
>TRBJ2-2|.|TRBV5-7|.
CASSLGDTGELFF
TGTGCCAGCAGCTTGGGAGACACCGGGGAGCTGTTTTTT
>TRBJ2-3|TRBD2|TRBV12-3/TRBV12-4|few
CASSKLLAGGADTQYF
TGTGCCAGCAGTAAACTGTTAGCGGGGGGCGCAGATACGCAGTATTTT